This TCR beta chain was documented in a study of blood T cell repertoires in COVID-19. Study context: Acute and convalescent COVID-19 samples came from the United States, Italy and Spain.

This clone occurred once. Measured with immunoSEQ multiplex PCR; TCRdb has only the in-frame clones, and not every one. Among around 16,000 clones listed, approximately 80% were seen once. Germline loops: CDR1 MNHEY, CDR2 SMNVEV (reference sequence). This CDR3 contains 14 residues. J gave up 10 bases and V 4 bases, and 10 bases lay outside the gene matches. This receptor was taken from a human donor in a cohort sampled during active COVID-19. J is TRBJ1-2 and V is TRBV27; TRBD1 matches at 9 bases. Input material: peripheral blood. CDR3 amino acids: CASSYTRDRDDYTF. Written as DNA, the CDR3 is TGTGCCAGCAGTTACACCCGGGACAGGGATGACTACACCTTC.